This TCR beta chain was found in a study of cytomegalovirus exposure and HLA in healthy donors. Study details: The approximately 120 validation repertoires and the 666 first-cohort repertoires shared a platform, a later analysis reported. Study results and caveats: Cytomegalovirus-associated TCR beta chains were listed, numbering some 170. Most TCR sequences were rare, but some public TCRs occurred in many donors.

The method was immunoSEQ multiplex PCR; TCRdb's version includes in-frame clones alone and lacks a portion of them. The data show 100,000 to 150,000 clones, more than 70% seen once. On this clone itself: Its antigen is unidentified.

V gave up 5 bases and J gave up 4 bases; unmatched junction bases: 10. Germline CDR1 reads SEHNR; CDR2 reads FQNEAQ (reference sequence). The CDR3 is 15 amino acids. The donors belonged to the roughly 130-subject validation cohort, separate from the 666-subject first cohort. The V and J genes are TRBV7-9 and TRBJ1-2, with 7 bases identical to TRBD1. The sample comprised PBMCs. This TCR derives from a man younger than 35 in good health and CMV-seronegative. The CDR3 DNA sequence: TGTGCCAGCAGCACCGGGACAGCGATATCCTATGGCTACACCTTC. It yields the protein CASSTGTAISYGYTF.